The clone carrying this TCR beta chain was seen more than once but under ten times. Its antigen remains unidentified. The sequencing template was cDNA reverse transcribed from extracted RNA. Profiled with immunoSEQ multiplex PCR; TCRdb holds only in-frame clones, not every one. The sample lists about 120,000 clones, 53% occurring once. The germline V and J ends were trimmed by 7 bases and 1 base, with 16 bases remaining between them. Germline-derived CDR1 and CDR2 are MNHNY and SVGAGI (reference sequence). The CDR3 has 15 amino acids. The data belong to a study of CD8+ T cells in alopecia areata. Overall study context: The drug, oral tofacitinib, was given to treated patients at 5 to 10 mg twice daily.

Treatment specified: oral pan-JAK inhibitor, 5-10 mg twice daily. Study conclusions and caveats: Any link of baseline CD8+ expansion to response, resting on one nonresponder, remains uncertain. Normal scalp showed lower clonality than lesional scalp, especially alopecia totalis/universalis.

V and J are TRBV6-6 and TRBJ1-1, with D uncertain. This TCR was recovered from a human donor with alopecia areata. The sequences come from CD4+ T cells sorted from blood, collected at week 4, from a patient treated with tofacitinib. Written as DNA, the CDR3 is TGTGCCAGCACACCGAGGAGGGAGGCGAACACTGAAGCTTTCTTT. Translated, it gives CASTPRREANTEAFF.